Here is one T cell receptor beta chain with its context. This same CDR3 is encoded by further DNA sequences in the sample. The data stem from a study of blood T cell repertoires in COVID-19. Across the whole study: Material from acute and convalescent COVID-19 was sourced from the United States, Italy and Spain.

In the original workflow: How many nucleated cells were present was estimated from reference gene primer amplification. The repertoire was sequenced with immunoSEQ multiplex PCR; TCRdb's copy has only in-frame clones and lacks some. V and J calls and clone size are as listed in that table; D and trimming were resolved from the DNA. The sample yields about 73,000 clones, 82% seen once. Germline-derived CDR1 and CDR2 are GTSNPN and SVGIG (reference sequence). The junction had 5 bases not matched to a gene; V was cut back by 0 bases and J by 4 bases. This CDR3 spans 15 amino acids. This rearrangement joins TRBV30 to TRBJ2-7; 11 bases agree with TRBD2. The source of this sequence is a woman in her sixties with acute or convalescent COVID-19. Source material: peripheral blood. The CDR3 reads CAWSVSGTSGYEQYF. The CDR3 DNA reads as TGTGCCTGGAGTGTGAGTGGGACTAGCGGTTACGAGCAGTACTTC.